One sample yielded the 7 T cell receptor beta chains listed below, sequenced in a study of T cells after yellow fever vaccination. Using its own MiXCR run on the 5' RACE reads, TCRdb lists one record per CDR3 protein. There are about 350,000 distinct CDR3 sequences in the sample; around an eighth occur only once, and around 3% lies in the top ten. The sample here was CD4+ T cells sorted from PBMCs, taken 15 days after the yellow fever booster vaccination. Every receptor here comes from a man younger than 35 who received the YFV17D yellow fever vaccine.

This clonotype was found a few times. The CDR3 region is CASSGDLVSPEAFF. CDR3 sequence (DNA): TGTGCCAGCAGTGGGGACCTTGTCAGCCCTGAAGCTTTCTTT. The chain has TRBV12-3 or TRBV12-4 and TRBJ1-1; a possible D gene is TRBD1 (5 bases). The CDR3 spans 14 residues. V lost 5 bases and J 6 bases, leaving 16 bases between the germline ends.

This clonotype was recorded at least ten times. This chain uses TRBV28 with TRBJ2-3, with 8 bases fitting TRBD1. This CDR3 region has 15 residues. The germline V gene encodes CDR1 MDHEN and CDR2 SYDVKM. J lost 6 bases, V lost 5 bases, and 10 bases had no gene match. In DNA, the CDR3 is TGTGCCAGCAGTCCCGCCAGGGGGCTAGTTGATACGCAGTATTTT. Protein product: CASSPARGLVDTQYF.

This clonotype was seen only a few times. The chain links TRBV7-2 to TRBJ1-1; no definite D call. V was trimmed by 5 bases and J by 1 base, leaving 11 bases between them. The CDR3 has 14 amino acids. Germline CDR1 reads SGHTA; CDR2 reads FQGNSA. CDR3 DNA sequence: TGTGCCAGCAGCCCATTCACCTGGAACACTGAAGCTTTCTTT. It translates to CASSPFTWNTEAFF.

This clonotype was counted a few times. CDR3 protein: CASSLAGVDRSPLHF. The CDR3 nucleotides are TGCGCCAGCAGCTTGGCGGGGGTCGACCGGTCACCCCTCCACTTT. This rearrangement joins TRBV5-1 to TRBJ1-6, with TRBD1 as a possible D gene (5 bases). The V and J ends lost 0 bases and 10 bases respectively, with 14 bases between them. Looked up from germline, CDR1 is SGHRS and CDR2 is YFSETQ. The CDR3 length is 15 residues.

This clonotype was seen a handful of times. The rearrangement uses TRBV11-2 and TRBJ2-1; D not resolved. The germline V gene encodes CDR1 SGHAT and CDR2 FQNNGV. CDR3 length equals 14 residues. Trimming stripped 8 bases from V and 5 bases from J, with 16 bases between. The CDR3 DNA is TGTGCCAGCGAGAGCCGGAGTCGCGACAATGAGCAGTTCTTC. Translated: CASESRSRDNEQFF.

This clonotype was found a few times. V usage is TRBV20-1 and J usage is TRBJ2-7; D is possibly TRBD1 (6 bases). The CDR3 loop spans 13 amino acids. V dropped 3 bases and J dropped 3 bases, with 12 bases sitting between them. Germline-derived CDR1 and CDR2 are DFQATT and SNEGSKA (reference sequence). The CDR3 is CSASDRRSYEQYF. CDR3 coding DNA: TGCAGTGCTAGTGACAGGCGGAGCTACGAGCAGTACTTC.

The chain recombines TRBV7-2 with TRBJ2-3; no firm D call. Germline V gene data show CDR1 as SGHTA and CDR2 as FQGNSA. The CDR3 has 11 residues. Trimming pared 5 bases from V and 6 bases from J, leaving 6 bases between. DNA for the CDR3: TGTGCCAGCAGCGGTTGGGATACGCAGTATTTT. Translated, it gives CASSGWDTQYF.